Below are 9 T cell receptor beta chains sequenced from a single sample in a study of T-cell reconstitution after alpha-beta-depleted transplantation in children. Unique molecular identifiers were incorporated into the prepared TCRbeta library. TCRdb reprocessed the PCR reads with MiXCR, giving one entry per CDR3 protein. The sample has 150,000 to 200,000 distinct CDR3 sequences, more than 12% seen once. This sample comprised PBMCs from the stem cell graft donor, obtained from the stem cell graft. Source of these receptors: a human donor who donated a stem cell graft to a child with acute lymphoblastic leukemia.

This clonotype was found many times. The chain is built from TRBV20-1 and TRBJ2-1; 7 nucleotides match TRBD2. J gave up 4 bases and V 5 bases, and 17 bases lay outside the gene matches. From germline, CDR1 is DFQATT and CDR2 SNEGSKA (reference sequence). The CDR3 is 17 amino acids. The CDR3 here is CSAYPLVAAGPYNEQFF. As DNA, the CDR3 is TGCAGTGCTTACCCCTTAGTGGCAGCGGGACCGTACAATGAGCAGTTCTTC.

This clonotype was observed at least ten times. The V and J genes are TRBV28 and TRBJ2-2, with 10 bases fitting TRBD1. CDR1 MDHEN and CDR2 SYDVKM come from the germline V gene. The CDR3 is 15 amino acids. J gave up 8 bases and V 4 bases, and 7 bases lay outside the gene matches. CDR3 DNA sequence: TGTGCCAGCAGTTCCGCCGGGACAGGGGATGGGGAGCTGTTTTTT. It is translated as CASSSAGTGDGELFF.

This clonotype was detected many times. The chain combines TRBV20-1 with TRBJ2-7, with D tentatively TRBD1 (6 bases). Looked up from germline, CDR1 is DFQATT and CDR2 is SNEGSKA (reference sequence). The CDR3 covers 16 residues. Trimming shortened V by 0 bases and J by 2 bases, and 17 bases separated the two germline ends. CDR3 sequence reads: CSARDQGSHLPYEQYF. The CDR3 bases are TGCAGTGCTAGAGATCAGGGGTCGCACCTTCCCTACGAGCAGTACTTC.

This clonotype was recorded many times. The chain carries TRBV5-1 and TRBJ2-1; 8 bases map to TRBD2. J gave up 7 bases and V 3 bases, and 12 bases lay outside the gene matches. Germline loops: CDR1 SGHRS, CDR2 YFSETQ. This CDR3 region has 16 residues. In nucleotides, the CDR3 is TGCGCCAGCAGCTATATAGCGGGAACGATCATTAATGAGCAGTTCTTC. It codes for CASSYIAGTIINEQFF. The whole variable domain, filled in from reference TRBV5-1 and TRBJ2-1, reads KAGVTQTPRYLIKTRGQQVTLSCSPISGHRSVSWYQQTPGQGLQFLFEYFSETQRNKGNFPGRFSGRQFSNSRSEMNVSTLELGDSALYLCASSYIAGTIINEQFFGPGTRLTVL.

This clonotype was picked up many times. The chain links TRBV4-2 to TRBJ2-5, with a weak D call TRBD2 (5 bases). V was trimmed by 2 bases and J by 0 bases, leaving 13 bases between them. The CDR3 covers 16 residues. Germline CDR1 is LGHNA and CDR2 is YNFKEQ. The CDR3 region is CASSQRAANNQETQYF. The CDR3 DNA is TGTGCCAGCAGCCAAAGAGCGGCAAATAACCAAGAGACCCAGTACTTC.

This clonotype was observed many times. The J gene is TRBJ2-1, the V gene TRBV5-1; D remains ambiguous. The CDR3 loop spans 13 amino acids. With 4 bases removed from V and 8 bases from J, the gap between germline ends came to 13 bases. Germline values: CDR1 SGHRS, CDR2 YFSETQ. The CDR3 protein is CASSPPVSDEQFF. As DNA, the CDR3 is TGCGCCAGCAGCCCCCCGGTTTCCGATGAGCAGTTCTTC.

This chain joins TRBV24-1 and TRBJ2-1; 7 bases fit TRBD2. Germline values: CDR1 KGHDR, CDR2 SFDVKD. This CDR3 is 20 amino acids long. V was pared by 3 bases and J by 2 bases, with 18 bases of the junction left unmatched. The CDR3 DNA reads TGTGCCACCAGTGATCCGGGGGAGCGGGGAGGGCCCCAGGCCTACAATGAGCAGTTCTTC. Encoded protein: CATSDPGERGGPQAYNEQFF.

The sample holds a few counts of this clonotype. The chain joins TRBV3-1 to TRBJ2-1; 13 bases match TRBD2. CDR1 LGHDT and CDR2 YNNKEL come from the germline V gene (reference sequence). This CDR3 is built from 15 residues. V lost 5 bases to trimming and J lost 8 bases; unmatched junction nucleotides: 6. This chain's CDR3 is CASSGGLAGLHEQFF. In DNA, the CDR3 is TGTGCCAGCAGCGGGGGACTAGCGGGATTGCATGAGCAGTTCTTC.

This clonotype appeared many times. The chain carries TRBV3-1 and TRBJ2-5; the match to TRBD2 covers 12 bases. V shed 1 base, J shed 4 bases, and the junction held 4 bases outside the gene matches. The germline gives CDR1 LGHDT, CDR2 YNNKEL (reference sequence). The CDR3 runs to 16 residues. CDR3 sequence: CASSQGLAGVLETQYF. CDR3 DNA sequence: TGTGCCAGCAGCCAAGGACTAGCGGGAGTTTTAGAGACCCAGTACTTC.